This TCR beta chain originates from a study of Graves' ophthalmopathy and Graves' hyperthyroidism (dated by TCRdb to the late 2010s). Regarding the complete study: Peripheral blood was collected at initial diagnosis, prior to any treatment. To tell Graves' ophthalmopathy apart from Graves' hyperthyroidism, and to predict which patients would progress to ophthalmopathy, the study relied on TCR beta repertoire signatures. In total, approximately 140 blood samples were TCR-sequenced: 40 to 45 ophthalmopathy, approximately 75 hyperthyroidism and about 17 hyperthyroidism-to-ophthalmopathy patients. To explore V-J signatures that separate ophthalmopathy from hyperthyroidism, a discovery set of about a hundred patients was enrolled, consisting of under 50 with ophthalmopathy and about 60 with stable hyperthyroidism. The independent validation cohort included about 19 hyperthyroidism patients plus 17 patients who later progressed from hyperthyroidism to ophthalmopathy. In five or six hyperthyroidism patients, T-cell repertoires of thyroid tissue and blood were compared. Following sample collection, hyperthyroidism patients were given methimazole at a starting dose of 30 mg daily, and ophthalmopathy patients were given high-dose intravenous methylprednisolone. The roughly 100 discovery patients were randomly divided into training and test sets at a 7:3 ratio.

This clonotype occurred many times. Its recognized antigen is unknown. Per-nucleotide qualities are absent, and no much larger clonotype sits a single base away. For repertoire sequencing, the TCR beta CDR3 regions were amplified from RNA transcripts. The first round was an RT-PCR using HTBI primers with the Qiagen OneStep RT-PCR kit, and this first round was followed by a second-round multiplex PCR, then size selection and purification. Libraries were sequenced paired-end with 100 bp reads on an Illumina HiSeq2000. As for how the authors treated the data: SOAPnuke was used for read processing, and reads with adapters, uncalled bases, a mean Phred below 15, or no exact constant-primer or identifier match were discarded. COPE v1.2.5 was used to merge the high-quality paired reads. Unique nucleotide sequences were defined as clonotypes and aligned to IMGT TRB V, D and J references using MiTCR v1.1. Analysis was restricted to V-J combinations with a frequency above 0.0001, which covered roughly 99% of repertoires. A TCR clonal expansion and chaos score per V-J combination was defined as the ratio of F50 clonal expansion to chaos observed in the TCRdist matrix. Welch's t-statistics and random forest were used to narrow the features down to more than 10 V-J combinations, which were then fed into a naive Bayes classifier. The similarity between thyroid and blood repertoires was quantified using the Morisita-Horn index. TCRdb reanalyzed the raw reads on its own, using fastp at Q25 for trimming and MiXCR for clone calling, and kept in-frame beta chains. Identical CDR3 proteins give one entry, which carries the most common genes and DNA. TCRdb, not the authors, supplied the V and J calls. This sample holds fewer than 650,000 distinct CDR3 sequences; about 24% were observed only once. The top ten hold approximately 7% of the sample.

What the work shows at the level of the full study, not this receptor alone: No statistical method was used to predetermine the sample size, and group allocation was not hidden from the investigators. The 13-signature model separated ophthalmopathy from stable hyperthyroidism with around 90% sensitivity and about 84% specificity in cross-validation, and 80%/75% in the test set. Most of the expanded thyroid clonotypes with a frequency above 0.001 were also detected in blood, and it was suggested that the thyroid immune response may be reflected by blood repertoires. In validation, the model predicted ophthalmopathy progression with more than 55% sensitivity and roughly 72% specificity; approximately 12 predicted patients were CT-confirmed with GO in a median of approximately 6.5 months.

V and J lose 8 bases and 2 bases, and a span of 10 bases separates them. The CDR3 spans 13 residues, from the cysteine through the phenylalanine. Only CDR3 DNA remains: 39 bases, in frame from the first base. Stable hyperthyroidism was defined as no progression to ophthalmopathy within 18 months of follow-up. Hyperthyroidism patients were newly diagnosed, were aged 18 to 65 years, and had a disease duration under 2 months. Patients were excluded if they had other autoimmune diseases, uncontrolled infections, pregnancy or lactation. Diagnosis relied on clinical symptoms, serum thyroxine, TRAb, thyroid ultrasound and orbital computed tomography. Ficoll-Paque density gradient centrifugation was used to isolate PBMCs from under 11 ml of fresh peripheral blood. Total RNA was extracted using Trizol reagent, and RNA quality was checked on an Agilent 2100 Bioanalyzer.

The sample taken for sequencing was peripheral blood. This receptor was taken from a woman aged 18-29 years with stable Graves' hyperthyroidism. Some clones in this sample may be carry-over from other donors' samples. Donor details come from another sample of the same person, matched by shared clones. The chain links TRBV12-3 or TRBV12-4 with TRBJ1-3, and possibly TRBD1, on 5 matching bases. The DNA sequence follows: TGTGCCAGCTGGAGGGGCCCTGGAAACACCATATATTTT. Its translation is CASWRGPGNTIYF.